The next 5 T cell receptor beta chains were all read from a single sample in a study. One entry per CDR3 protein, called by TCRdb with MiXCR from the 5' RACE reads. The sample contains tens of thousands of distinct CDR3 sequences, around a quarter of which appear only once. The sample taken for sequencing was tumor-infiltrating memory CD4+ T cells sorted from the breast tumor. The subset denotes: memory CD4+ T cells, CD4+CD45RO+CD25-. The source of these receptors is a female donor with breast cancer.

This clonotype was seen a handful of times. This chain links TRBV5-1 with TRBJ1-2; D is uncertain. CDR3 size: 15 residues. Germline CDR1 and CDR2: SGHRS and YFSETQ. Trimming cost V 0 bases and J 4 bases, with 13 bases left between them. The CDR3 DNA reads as TGCGCCAGCAGCTTGGATCCAAACCCCCTCTATGGCTACACCTTC. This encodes CASSLDPNPLYGYTF.

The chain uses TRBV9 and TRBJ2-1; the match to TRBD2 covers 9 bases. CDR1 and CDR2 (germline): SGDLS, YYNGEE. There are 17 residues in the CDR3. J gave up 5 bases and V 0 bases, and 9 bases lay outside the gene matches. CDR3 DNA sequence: TGTGCCAGCAGCGTAGGAATCCGACTAGCGGCTAACAATGAGCAGTTCTTC. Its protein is CASSVGIRLAANNEQFF.

The CDR3 here is CASSLSGGNVVGGYTF. The CDR3 DNA sequence: TGTGCCAGCAGCCTCAGCGGGGGGAACGTGGTGGGAGGCTACACCTTC. This chain links TRBV7-9 with TRBJ1-2; a possible D gene is TRBD1 (5 bases). V gave up 5 bases and J gave up 8 bases, with 24 bases separating them. Germline V gene sequence: CDR1 SEHNR, CDR2 FQNEAQ (reference sequence). The CDR3 loop spans 16 amino acids.

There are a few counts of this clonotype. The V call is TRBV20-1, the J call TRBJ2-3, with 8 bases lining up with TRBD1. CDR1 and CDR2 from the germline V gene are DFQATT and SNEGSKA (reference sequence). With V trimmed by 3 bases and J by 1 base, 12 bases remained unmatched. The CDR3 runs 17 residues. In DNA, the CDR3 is TGCAGTGCTAGCTCCCCTCCGGGACAGGATCGCACAGATACGCAGTATTTT. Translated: CSASSPPGQDRTDTQYF.

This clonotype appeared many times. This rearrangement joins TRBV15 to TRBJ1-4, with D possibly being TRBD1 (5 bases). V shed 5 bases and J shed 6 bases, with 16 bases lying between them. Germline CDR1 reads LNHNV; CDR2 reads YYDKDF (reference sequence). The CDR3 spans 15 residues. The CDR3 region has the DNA TGTGCCACCAGCCCTGTTGGGTGGGGGGATGAAAAACTGTTTTTT. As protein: CATSPVGWGDEKLFF. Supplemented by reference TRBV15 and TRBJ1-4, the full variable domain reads DAMVIQNPRYQVTQFGKPVTLSCSQTLNHNVMYWYQQKSSQAPKLLFHYYDKDFNNEADTPDNFQSRRPNTSFCFLDIRSPGLGDTAMYLCATSPVGWGDEKLFFGSGTQLSVL.